This paragraph reports one T cell receptor (beta chain). Assay: immunoSEQ multiplex PCR; the TCRdb copy retains only in-frame clones and omits some. The sample lists around 300,000 clones, about nine tenths occurring once. The data were obtained in a study of blood T cell repertoires in COVID-19. Study summary: COVID-19 samples, acute and convalescent, were from the United States, Italy and Spain.

After removal of 5 bases from V and 5 bases from J, the junction contained 10 bases not matched to a gene. This CDR3 contains 15 residues. From germline, CDR1 is LNHDA and CDR2 SQIVND (reference sequence). This sequence originates from a woman aged 40 to 50 with acute or convalescent COVID-19. The rearrangement uses TRBV19 and TRBJ1-1; 8 nucleotides agree with TRBD1. Material for sequencing was peripheral blood. CDR3 residues: CASSAGGWRRTEAFF. For the CDR3, the DNA is TGTGCCAGTAGTGCAGGGGGCTGGAGAAGGACTGAAGCTTTCTTT. The variable domain in full, completed from reference TRBV19 and TRBJ1-1, reads DGGITQSPKYLFRKEGQNVTLSCEQNLNHDAMYWYRQDPGQGLRLIYYSQIVNDFQKGDIAEGYSVSREKKESFPLTVTSAQKNPTAFYLCASSAGGWRRTEAFFGQGTRLTVV.